The clone carrying this TCR beta chain has more than one count but fewer than ten. Its matching antigen is unknown. Germline V gene sequence: CDR1 SGHRS, CDR2 YFSETQ. The CDR3 extends over 15 amino acids. The ends were cut back, 0 bases at V and 0 bases at J, with 7 bases in the middle. The entry originates in a study of beta chain features in type 1 diabetes. Using CD45RO/CCR7/CD25/CD127/CD95/CD27, CD4+ naive, central memory, regulatory and stem cell-like memory cells were sorted. Every isolated RNA sample was fully reverse transcribed, so sequencing captured expressed TCRB transcripts. The table came from immunoSEQ multiplex PCR; TCRdb's copy has only in-frame clones and leaves some out. The table has about 220,000 clones, approximately 10% seen once. Overall study findings and caveats: Over-representation of high TCR-expressing cells was a possible consequence of cDNA sequencing. Type 1 diabetes patients had TCRB CDR3s that were shorter (moderately but significantly so) in all four CD4+ subsets.

The specimen was central memory CD4+ T cells from blood. The chain recombines TRBV5-1 with TRBJ2-4, with D perhaps TRBD1 (5 bases). This clonotype was sampled from a man younger than 35 in good health. The CDR3 nucleotides are TGCGCCAGCAGCTTGGAGGGGCTAGCCAAAAACATTCAGTACTTC. It is translated as CASSLEGLAKNIQYF.